The 29 T cell receptor beta chains below come from one sample, sequenced in a study of T cells in Graves' hyperthyroidism and ophthalmopathy. The investigators amplified TCR beta CDR3 regions from RNA transcripts. During a first-round RT-PCR of the TCR CDR3, the HTBI primer set was used. TCRdb re-called the multiplex PCR reads through MiXCR, storing one row per CDR3 protein. The data contain fewer than 600,000 distinct CDR3 sequences, roughly 15% of them singletons. Material for sequencing was blood. The receptor set was obtained from a woman in her thirties or forties with Graves' hyperthyroidism.

This clonotype was found many times. This sequence joins TRBV5-8 and TRBJ2-1; tentatively, D is TRBD1 or TRBD2 (6 bases each). V was pared by 4 bases and J by 10 bases, with 12 bases between. The CDR3 totals 12 residues. Germline V gene sequence: CDR1 SGHTS, CDR2 YDEGEE. The CDR3 region has the DNA TGTGCCAGCAGCCGGGGGACATTGGAGCAGTTCTTC. Its translation is CASSRGTLEQFF.

This clonotype was recorded many times. The gene calls are TRBV7-9 and TRBJ2-7; 15 bases are shared with TRBD2. V was pared by 4 bases and J by 6 bases, with 4 bases of the junction left unmatched. Germline CDR1 is SEHNR and CDR2 is FQNEAQ (reference sequence). This CDR3 region has 15 residues. DNA of the CDR3: TGTGCCAGCAGCTCGCCGGGACTAGCGGGAGGCGAGCAGTACTTC. It is translated as CASSSPGLAGGEQYF.

This clonotype has a count of ten or more. The chain uses TRBV3-1 and TRBJ2-5; D may correspond to TRBD1 or TRBD2 (5 bases each). The CDR3 length is 16 residues. Deletions cut 1 base from V and 2 bases from J, with 14 bases between. Germline V CDR1 and CDR2: LGHDT, YNNKEL (reference sequence). The CDR3: CASSQVGGGYQETQYF. The CDR3, as DNA: TGTGCCAGCAGCCAAGTTGGGGGTGGGTATCAAGAGACCCAGTACTTC.

This clonotype was found a few times. The chain is built from TRBV10-1 and TRBJ2-3; 11 bases fit TRBD2. The CDR3 spans 15 residues. CDR1 is WNHNN, CDR2 SYGVQD, per germline (reference sequence). J was trimmed by 5 bases and V by 3 bases; bases with no gene match: 4. The CDR3 spells CASSDPGLAGDTQYF. The CDR3 DNA follows: TGCGCCAGCAGTGATCCCGGACTAGCGGGAGATACGCAGTATTTT.

This clonotype was observed at least ten times. This chain connects TRBV28 to TRBJ1-2; 7 bases match TRBD1. Germline lookup yields CDR1 MDHEN and CDR2 SYDVKM. This CDR3 is built from 14 residues. With V trimmed by 5 bases and J by 2 bases, 5 bases remained unmatched. CDR3: CASSLGQFNYGYTF. The CDR3 region has the DNA TGTGCCAGCAGTCTGGGACAGTTCAACTATGGCTACACCTTC.

V usage is TRBV7-8 and J usage is TRBJ2-1; the match to TRBD2 covers 13 bases. Losses at the gene ends were 5 bases for V and 4 bases for J; bases not matched to a gene: 5. The CDR3 is 16 residues long. Germline V gene data show CDR1 as SGHVS and CDR2 as FQNEAQ. In DNA form, the CDR3 reads TGTGCCAGCAGCCGTCGGACTAGCGGGAGTTACAATGAGCAGTTCTTC. Translating gives CASSRRTSGSYNEQFF.

This clonotype has only a few counts. V gene TRBV12-3 or TRBV12-4 combines with J gene TRBJ2-2; possibly TRBD1 or TRBD2 for D (5 bases each). V was trimmed by 6 bases and J by 6 bases, leaving 17 bases between them. The CDR3 sequence is 15 residues long. CDR3 DNA: TGTGCCAGCAGCTCCTCAGGGAGCCATTCCGGGGAGCTGTTTTTT. Protein product: CASSSSGSHSGELFF.

Many counts were recorded for this clonotype. This chain connects TRBV7-8 to TRBJ1-6; unclear D gene. The CDR3 is 16 residues long. Trimming took 0 bases from V and 8 from J, leaving 14 bases between them. Germline loops: CDR1 SGHVS, CDR2 FQNEAQ. CDR3 protein: CASSLAAAVKDSPLHF. The CDR3 bases are TGTGCCAGCAGCTTAGCTGCGGCAGTTAAAGATTCACCCCTCCACTTT.

About this clonotype itself: This clone may be a read error of a much larger clone one base away. V is TRBV28 and J is TRBJ1-4; D is uncertain. CDR3 length: 15 amino acids. Per the germline V gene, CDR1 is MDHEN and CDR2 is SYDVKM. CDR3 in amino acids: CASSGNLFWGERLFF. The CDR3, as DNA: TGTGCCAGCAGTGGGAACCTTTTTTGGGGTGAAAGACTGTTTTTT.

The chain recombines TRBV10-3 with TRBJ2-3; 9 bases fit TRBD1. The germline V gene has CDR1 ENHRY and CDR2 SYGVKD. This CDR3 contains 17 residues. J was trimmed by 0 bases and V by 0 bases; bases with no gene match: 4. For the CDR3, the DNA is TGTGCCATCAGTGAGTCGGGGACAGGGTTTAGCACAGATACGCAGTATTTT. It specifies CAISESGTGFSTDTQYF.

The chain combines TRBV20-1 with TRBJ2-3; 8 bases are a match to TRBD2. The germline V gene has CDR1 DFQATT and CDR2 SNEGSKA (reference sequence). This CDR3 comprises 14 residues. The DNA for the CDR3 is TGCAGCGCGGAACGGGAGGGCCGTTTGGATACGCAGTATTTT. Translation gives CSAEREGRLDTQYF.

This clonotype was detected ten times or more. This rearrangement joins TRBV28 to TRBJ1-5, with 11 bases identical to TRBD1. Looked up from germline, CDR1 is MDHEN and CDR2 is SYDVKM. The CDR3 covers 17 residues. V dropped 6 bases and J dropped 0; count of bases not matched to a gene: 7. The CDR3 region has the DNA TGTGCCAGCAGCTCCCCGGGACAGGGGGTTAGCAATCAGCCCCAGCATTTT. Protein: CASSSPGQGVSNQPQHF.

This clonotype was detected a few times. The genes are TRBV7-8 and TRBJ2-6; D is ambiguous. Trimming shortened V by 2 bases and J by 2 bases, and 13 bases separated the two germline ends. CDR3 size: 17 residues. In germline, CDR1 is SGHVS, CDR2 FQNEAQ. The CDR3 DNA sequence: TGTGCCAGCAGCTTATTAGGCACCCAGGCTGGGGCCAACGTCCTGACTTTC. This translates into CASSLLGTQAGANVLTF.

This clonotype occurred many times. The chain recombines TRBV12-3 or TRBV12-4 with TRBJ2-2, with TRBD2 as a possible D gene (6 bases). The CDR3 is made up of 16 amino acids. Trimming shortened V by 8 bases and J by 4 bases, and 20 bases separated the two germline ends. CDR3 bases: TGTGCCAGCTCACTTTCAGCGGGCGTACTCACCGGGGAGCTGTTTTTT. Its protein is CASSLSAGVLTGELFF.

This clonotype was counted a few times. This chain links TRBV30 with TRBJ2-7, with TRBD1 as a possible D gene (5 bases). Germline V gives CDR1 GTSNPN, CDR2 SVGIG (reference sequence). This CDR3 has 14 residues. Trimming stripped 0 bases from V and 3 bases from J, with 12 bases between. The CDR3 reads CAWSVGADIYEQYF. CDR3 sequence (DNA): TGTGCCTGGAGTGTAGGGGCGGATATCTACGAGCAGTACTTC.

This clonotype was seen ten or more times. The chain has TRBV28 and TRBJ2-7; D is unclear. V was trimmed by 1 base and J by 2 bases, leaving 9 bases between them. This CDR3 comprises 14 residues. The germline gives CDR1 MDHEN, CDR2 SYDVKM. The CDR3 reads CASSLSLSAYEQYF. The CDR3 DNA sequence: TGTGCCAGCAGTTTATCTCTCTCAGCCTACGAGCAGTACTTC.

This clonotype was seen at least ten times. The J gene is TRBJ1-1, the V gene TRBV6-2 or TRBV6-3; 8 nucleotides match TRBD1. The CDR3 consists of 15 residues. J gave up 0 bases and V 0 bases, and 0 bases lay outside the gene matches. Germline values: CDR1 MNHEY, CDR2 SVGEGT. This CDR3 is CASSYSTGVNTEAFF. The CDR3 nucleotides read TGTGCCAGCAGTTACTCGACAGGGGTGAACACTGAAGCTTTCTTT.

The table lists this clonotype with many counts. J is TRBJ2-6 and V is TRBV30, with a tentative D call TRBD2 (6 bases). Trimming took 2 bases from V and 2 from J, leaving 10 bases between them. The CDR3 extends over 15 amino acids. The V gene's germline CDR1 is GTSNPN and CDR2 SVGIG (reference sequence). CDR3 sequence reads: CAWSNGGPGANVLTF. The CDR3 nucleotides read TGTGCCTGGAGTAACGGGGGTCCTGGGGCCAACGTCCTGACTTTC.

This clonotype turned up a few times. The V and J genes are TRBV7-2 and TRBJ2-5; 16 positions agree with TRBD2. V was pared by 5 bases and J by 5 bases, with 5 bases of the junction left unmatched. There are 16 residues in the CDR3. Germline V gene data show CDR1 as SGHTA and CDR2 as FQGNSA. Written as DNA, the CDR3 is TGTGCCAGCAGCCAGGGACTAGCGGGAGGGCGCGAGACCCAGTACTTC. This encodes CASSQGLAGGRETQYF.

This clonotype appeared a single time. This sequence may be a read error, since a much larger clone differs from it by one base. The CDR3 is CASQWELSEQYF. The CDR3 DNA is TGTGCCAGCCAGTGGGAGCTTAGCGAGCAGTACTTC. V is TRBV6-1 and J is TRBJ2-7; a possible D gene is TRBD2 (5 bases). Germline values: CDR1 MNHNS, CDR2 SASEGT. The V and J ends lost 8 bases and 6 bases respectively, with 14 bases between them. The CDR3 consists of 12 residues.

This clonotype was seen repeatedly, ten times or more. The CDR3 region has the DNA TGTGCCTGGAGTTTCTTAGGGGACAGGGGGCATGGTGAAGCTTTCTTT. Its translation is CAWSFLGDRGHGEAFF. The chain employs TRBV30 and TRBJ1-1; 12 bases line up with TRBD1. CDR1 GTSNPN and CDR2 SVGIG come from the germline V gene (reference sequence). The V gene end was trimmed by 2 bases and the J gene end by 7 bases; junction bases not matched to a gene: 11. The CDR3 has 16 amino acids. The whole variable domain, filled in from reference TRBV30 and TRBJ1-1, reads SQTIHQWPATLVQPVGSPLSLECTVEGTSNPNLYWYRQAAGRGLQLLFYSVGIGQISSEVPQNLSASRPQDRQFILSSKKLLLSDSGFYLCAWSFLGDRGHGEAFFGQGTRLTVV.

The sample holds many counts of this clonotype. This chain joins TRBV12-3 or TRBV12-4 and TRBJ1-4; TRBD1 matches 9 bases. Trimming at V came to 4 bases and at J to 3 bases, leaving 6 bases not matched to a gene. The CDR3 runs to 16 residues. The CDR3 loop is CASSSNRGRSNEKLFF. CDR3 DNA: TGTGCCAGCAGTTCCAACAGGGGGCGGTCTAATGAAAAACTGTTTTTT.

This clonotype was counted at least ten times. This chain links TRBV2 with TRBJ2-2, with 14 bases that match TRBD2. This CDR3 is 16 amino acids long. Germline V gene lookup returns CDR1 SNHLY and CDR2 FYNNEI. The junction had 1 base not matched to a gene; V was cut back by 1 base and J by 6 bases. CDR3 protein: CASSEGTSGRPGELFF. CDR3 nucleotide sequence: TGTGCCAGCAGTGAAGGGACTAGCGGGAGGCCCGGGGAGCTGTTTTTT.

The chain uses TRBV10-3 and TRBJ2-1; 9 positions match TRBD2. This CDR3 has 15 amino acids. The V segment lost 0 bases and the J segment 8 bases; nucleotides outside the gene matches: 5. Germline CDR1 and CDR2: ENHRY and SYGVKD. The CDR3 region is CAISESNAGGHEQFF. CDR3 sequence (DNA): TGTGCCATCAGTGAGTCGAACGCGGGAGGGCATGAGCAGTTCTTC.

This clonotype was recorded many times. V is TRBV7-2 and J is TRBJ2-7; D might be TRBD1 (5 bases). V lost 1 base to trimming and J lost 2 bases, with 12 bases between them. The CDR3 sequence is 15 residues long. Germline CDR1 is SGHTA and CDR2 is FQGNSA. CDR3 residues: CASSLGFAGTYEQYF. CDR3 sequence (DNA): TGTGCCAGCAGCTTAGGGTTTGCAGGGACCTACGAGCAGTACTTC.

This clonotype appeared many times. The V and J genes are TRBV2 and TRBJ2-1; tentative D call: TRBD2 (5 bases). Germline V gene lookup returns CDR1 SNHLY and CDR2 FYNNEI. The CDR3 spans 18 residues. V gave up 4 bases and J gave up 1 base, with 20 bases separating them. CDR3 protein: CASSVSPPRTLSYNEQFF. CDR3 bases: TGTGCCAGCAGTGTCTCCCCCCCCCGGACTCTATCCTACAATGAGCAGTTCTTC.

This clonotype was observed many times. The chain's CDR3 is CASRPYASTENTEAFF. CDR3 coding DNA: TGTGCCAGCAGACCCTATGCCTCGACAGAGAACACTGAAGCTTTCTTT. This chain uses TRBV3-1 with TRBJ1-1; maybe TRBD1 (5 bases). There are 16 residues in the CDR3. Per germline, CDR1 LGHDT and CDR2 YNNKEL (reference sequence). Trimming pared 6 bases from V and 1 base from J, leaving 18 bases between.

This clonotype showed up many times. The rearrangement links TRBV20-1 to TRBJ2-7, with 12 bases identical to TRBD1. CDR1 DFQATT and CDR2 SNEGSKA come from the germline V gene (reference sequence). Trimming at V came to 3 bases and at J to 5 bases, leaving 5 bases not matched to a gene. The CDR3 extends over 14 amino acids. CDR3: CSASAGTGGHEQYF. DNA for the CDR3: TGCAGTGCTAGCGCCGGGACAGGGGGCCACGAGCAGTACTTC.

In this sample, this clonotype turned up many times. This chain joins TRBV18 and TRBJ1-4; D perhaps matches TRBD1 (5 bases). CDR3 length equals 14 residues. Germline-derived CDR1 and CDR2 are KGHSH and LQKENI. V was pared by 8 bases and J by 0 bases, with 10 bases between. The chain's CDR3 is CASSPGATNEKLFF. As DNA, the CDR3 is TGTGCCAGCAGCCCGGGGGCAACTAATGAAAAACTGTTTTTT.